These 2 T cell receptor beta chains were sequenced from one sample in a study of CD8 T cells in ankylosing spondylitis. TCRdb re-called the 5' RACE reads through MiXCR, storing one row per CDR3 protein. The sample shows some 300,000 distinct CDR3 sequences, roughly 20% of them seen only once. Sequences were obtained from blood, either unsorted or a sorted T cell fraction (not recorded which). The origin of the receptors is a female donor with ankylosing spondylitis or in good health (not recorded which).

This clonotype has a handful of counts. This chain uses TRBV19 with TRBJ1-1; D ambiguous. Germline-derived CDR1 and CDR2 are LNHDA and SQIVND (reference sequence). The ends were cut back, 9 bases at V and 0 bases at J, with 11 bases in the middle. The CDR3 has 13 amino acids. CDR3 region: CASRFTMNTEAFF. The CDR3 DNA is TGTGCCAGCCGGTTTACTATGAACACTGAAGCTTTCTTT. Looking up the rest from reference TRBV19 and TRBJ1-1 gives the full variable domain: DGGITQSPKYLFRKEGQNVTLSCEQNLNHDAMYWYRQDPGQGLRLIYYSQIVNDFQKGDIAEGYSVSREKKESFPLTVTSAQKNPTAFYLCASRFTMNTEAFFGQGTRLTVV.

This clonotype was detected a few times. The chain combines TRBV6-2 or TRBV6-3 with TRBJ2-5, with 7 nucleotides matching TRBD2. This CDR3 is 16 amino acids long. Trimming removed 5 bases from V and 0 bases from J; junction bases left unmatched: 9. CDR1 is MNHEY, CDR2 SVGEGT, per germline. CDR3: CASSLPGLLYQETQYF. CDR3 sequence (DNA): TGTGCCAGCAGTCTCCCGGGACTATTGTACCAAGAGACCCAGTACTTC.